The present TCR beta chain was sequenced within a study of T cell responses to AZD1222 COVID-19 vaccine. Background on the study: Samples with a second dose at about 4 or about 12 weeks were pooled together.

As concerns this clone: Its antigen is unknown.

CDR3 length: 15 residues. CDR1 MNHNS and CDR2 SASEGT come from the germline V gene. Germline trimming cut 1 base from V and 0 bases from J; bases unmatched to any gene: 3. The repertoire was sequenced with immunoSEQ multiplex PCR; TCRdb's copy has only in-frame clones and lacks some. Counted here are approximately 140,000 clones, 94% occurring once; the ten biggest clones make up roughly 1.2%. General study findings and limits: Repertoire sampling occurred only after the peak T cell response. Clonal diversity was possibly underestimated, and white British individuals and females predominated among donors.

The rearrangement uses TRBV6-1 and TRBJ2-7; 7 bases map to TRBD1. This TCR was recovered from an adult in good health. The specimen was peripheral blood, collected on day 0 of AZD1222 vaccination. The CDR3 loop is CASSEGRGPSYEQYV. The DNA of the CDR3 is TGTGCCAGCAGTGAAGGAAGGGGGCCCTCCTACGAGCAGTACGTC.